This entry describes one TCR beta chain. This specimen comes from a study of OX40 agonist ivuxolimab in advanced cancers. Study in general: Cancers in dose escalation were hepatocellular, melanoma, renal cell and head and neck. A male proportion of about 86% was recorded, with mean age approximately 60 years and range about 20 to 90.

Sequencing used immunoSEQ multiplex PCR; TCRdb keeps in-frame clones, though not all of them. The table includes 100,000 to 150,000 clones, about 90% detected once. CDR1 and CDR2 (germline): LNHDA, SQIVND (reference sequence). Trimming stripped 5 bases from V and 6 bases from J, with 14 bases between. This CDR3 comprises 13 residues. Collection of blood occurred at baseline, at cycle 4 day 1, and at cycle 7 day 1. The TCR originated in an adult with an advanced solid tumor such as melanoma, head and neck, liver or kidney cancer. V and J are TRBV19 and TRBJ2-7, with D possibly being TRBD1 (6 bases). Source: CD4+ or CD8+ T cells sorted from blood, taken in a trial of the OX40 agonist ivuxolimab. The DNA of the CDR3 is TGTGCCAGTAGTCCTCCAGGGGATCGCGAGCAGTACTTC. It yields the protein CASSPPGDREQYF.